These T cell receptor beta chains were read from a single sample in a study of T-cell reconstitution after alpha-beta-depleted transplantation in children. One entry per CDR3 protein results from TCRdb running MiXCR on the PCR reads. This repertoire shows 400,000 to 550,000 distinct CDR3 sequences, roughly a tenth found once; its top ten account for 2%. Material: PBMCs, obtained before TCRalphabeta/CD19-depleted stem cell transplant. All receptors come from a child aged 2 to 10 with inherited bone marrow failure, due to receive a stem cell transplant. The CDR3 runs from the conserved cysteine through the conserved F or W. The D gene is left open where the match is weak. Only some rows state a clone size, as once, few, many or a class for expanded clones.

v_call: TRBV28; clone_size: many; d_call: NA; j_call: TRBJ1-4; cdr3_nt: TGTGCCAGCAGTTTAGGGTCAACTAATGAAAAACTGTTTTTT; cdr3_aa: CASSLGSTNEKLFF
v_call: TRBV20-1; clone_size: many; d_call: TRBD2; j_call: TRBJ2-5; cdr3_nt: TGCAGTGCTAGAGACGCCATAGGGGAGGGCCTGGAAGAGACCCAGTACTTC; cdr3_aa: CSARDAIGEGLEETQYF
v_call: TRBV28; clone_size: many; d_call: NA; j_call: TRBJ2-1; cdr3_nt: TGTGCCAGCAGTTTATTAGGGGCCGGACCGCGCCACAATGAGCAGTTCTTC; cdr3_aa: CASSLLGAGPRHNEQFF
v_call: TRBV20-1; clone_size: many; d_call: NA; j_call: TRBJ1-1; cdr3_nt: TGCAGTGCTAGAGGAGGTATCAAGCTCCCGGGCGACACTGAAGCTTTCTTT; cdr3_aa: CSARGGIKLPGDTEAFF
v_call: TRBV11-2; clone_size: many; d_call: TRBD1; j_call: TRBJ1-6; cdr3_nt: TGTGCCAGCACAGATCCCGCAGGGGGAGAGTTTTCACCCCTCCACTTT; cdr3_aa: CASTDPAGGEFSPLHF
v_call: TRBV12-3/TRBV12-4; clone_size: many; d_call: TRBD2; j_call: TRBJ2-1; cdr3_nt: TGTGCCAGCAGTCCCCTAGCGGAAAGCTCCTACAATGAGCAGTTCTTC; cdr3_aa: CASSPLAESSYNEQFF
v_call: TRBV20-1; clone_size: NA; d_call: NA; j_call: TRBJ1-1; cdr3_nt: TGCAGTGGTTCGGACGGTCTGAACACTGAAGCTTTCTTT; cdr3_aa: CSGSDGLNTEAFF
v_call: TRBV13; clone_size: many; d_call: TRBD2; j_call: TRBJ2-3; cdr3_nt: TGTGCCAGCAGCTTTGGACTAGCGGTTCTCTCAGATACGCAGTATTTT; cdr3_aa: CASSFGLAVLSDTQYF
v_call: TRBV28; clone_size: many; d_call: NA; j_call: TRBJ1-1; cdr3_nt: TGTGCCAGCAGCCTCCAATCGACAGCGTTGAACACTGAAGCTTTCTTT; cdr3_aa: CASSLQSTALNTEAFF
v_call: TRBV6-2/TRBV6-3; clone_size: many; d_call: NA; j_call: TRBJ1-1; cdr3_nt: TGTGCCAGCAGTAGGGGAGGGGGACTGAACACTGAAGCTTTCTTT; cdr3_aa: CASSRGGGLNTEAFF
v_call: TRBV15; clone_size: NA; d_call: NA; j_call: TRBJ1-2; cdr3_nt: TGTGCCACCAGCAGAGATTCCGGGGCGCGGCGTGGCTACACCTTC; cdr3_aa: CATSRDSGARRGYTF
v_call: TRBV7-9; clone_size: few; d_call: NA; j_call: TRBJ1-1; cdr3_nt: TGTGCCAGCAGCCGGGGGGCGGTCACTGAAGCTTTCTTT; cdr3_aa: CASSRGAVTEAFF
v_call: TRBV7-2; clone_size: many; d_call: TRBD2; j_call: TRBJ2-1; cdr3_nt: TGTGCCAGCAGCCGCGGGAGGTACTACAATGAGCAGTTCTTC; cdr3_aa: CASSRGRYYNEQFF
v_call: TRBV29-1; clone_size: many; d_call: NA; j_call: TRBJ1-2; cdr3_nt: TGCAGCGTTGAACGGCAGAGGGAGTATGGCTACACCTTC; cdr3_aa: CSVERQREYGYTF
v_call: TRBV7-2; clone_size: many; d_call: TRBD2; j_call: TRBJ2-7; cdr3_nt: TGTGCCAGCAGCTTATGCCTAGCGGGTCGGGCGCAGTACTTC; cdr3_aa: CASSLCLAGRAQYF
v_call: TRBV20-1; clone_size: few; d_call: NA; j_call: TRBJ2-5; cdr3_nt: TGCAGTGCAAGAAGAGAGGGCTGGGAGACCCAGTACTTC; cdr3_aa: CSARREGWETQYF
v_call: TRBV7-2; clone_size: few; d_call: NA; j_call: TRBJ2-5; cdr3_nt: TGTGCCAGCAGCTTAGCGGCCCAGGGGACCCAGTACTTC; cdr3_aa: CASSLAAQGTQYF
v_call: TRBV7-6; clone_size: few; d_call: NA; j_call: TRBJ2-1; cdr3_nt: TGTGCCAGCAGCTCAAACCTGGGACAATCCTCCTACAATGAGCAGTTCTTC; cdr3_aa: CASSSNLGQSSYNEQFF
v_call: TRBV27; clone_size: many; d_call: NA; j_call: TRBJ2-1; cdr3_nt: TGTGCCAGCAGTTTATCGTCTGGGCTTACCTACAATGAGCAGTTCTTC; cdr3_aa: CASSLSSGLTYNEQFF
v_call: TRBV29-1; clone_size: many; d_call: NA; j_call: TRBJ2-5; cdr3_nt: TGCAGCGGTTCTTTGTTTCAGGAGCAAGAGACCCAGTACTTC; cdr3_aa: CSGSLFQEQETQYF
v_call: TRBV6-1; clone_size: many; d_call: NA; j_call: TRBJ2-6; cdr3_nt: TGTGCCAGCAGCCCGACTAGGGGCTATGGGGCCAACGTCCTGACTTTC; cdr3_aa: CASSPTRGYGANVLTF
v_call: TRBV4-1; clone_size: many; d_call: TRBD1; j_call: TRBJ2-7; cdr3_nt: TGCGCCAGCAGCCGGCCGGGACAGGGCGATGAGCAGTACTTC; cdr3_aa: CASSRPGQGDEQYF
v_call: TRBV13; clone_size: many; d_call: TRBD2; j_call: TRBJ2-2; cdr3_nt: TGTGCCAGCAGTAGCCTCGCCCTAGCGGACACCGGGGAGCTGTTTTTT; cdr3_aa: CASSSLALADTGELFF
v_call: TRBV4-3; clone_size: many; d_call: TRBD1; j_call: TRBJ2-2; cdr3_nt: TGCGCCAGCAGCTTCGAGGGGGCGGGTACCGGGGAGCTGTTTTTT; cdr3_aa: CASSFEGAGTGELFF
v_call: TRBV24-1; clone_size: few; d_call: NA; j_call: TRBJ1-1; cdr3_nt: TGTGCCACCAAGGGGGGGCTCGACACTGAAGCTTTCTTT; cdr3_aa: CATKGGLDTEAFF
v_call: TRBV7-2; clone_size: NA; d_call: TRBD1; j_call: TRBJ1-1; cdr3_nt: TGTGCCAGCAGCTCGGACAGGTACTACTCTGAAGCTTTCTTT; cdr3_aa: CASSSDRYYSEAFF
v_call: TRBV4-3; clone_size: NA; d_call: TRBD2; j_call: TRBJ2-5; cdr3_nt: TGCGCCAGCAGCCAAGCGGCTAGCGGGGCACAAGAGACCCAGTACTTC; cdr3_aa: CASSQAASGAQETQYF
v_call: TRBV12-3/TRBV12-4; clone_size: many; d_call: TRBD1; j_call: TRBJ2-7; cdr3_nt: TGTGCCAGCAGTTTGAAACTTCCGGGACAGGGGCAATTGGGTCGTGGATACGAGCAGTACTTC; cdr3_aa: CASSLKLPGQGQLGRGYEQYF
v_call: TRBV5-5; clone_size: NA; d_call: TRBD2; j_call: TRBJ2-3; cdr3_nt: TGTGCCAGCAGCTTTACTAGCGGGAGAGTAGGAGATACGCAGTATTTT; cdr3_aa: CASSFTSGRVGDTQYF
v_call: TRBV10-1; clone_size: few; d_call: NA; j_call: TRBJ1-3; cdr3_nt: TGCGCCAGCAGCGGGACGGGACCACCAACAGTAGTCTCTGGAAACACCATATATTTT; cdr3_aa: CASSGTGPPTVVSGNTIYF